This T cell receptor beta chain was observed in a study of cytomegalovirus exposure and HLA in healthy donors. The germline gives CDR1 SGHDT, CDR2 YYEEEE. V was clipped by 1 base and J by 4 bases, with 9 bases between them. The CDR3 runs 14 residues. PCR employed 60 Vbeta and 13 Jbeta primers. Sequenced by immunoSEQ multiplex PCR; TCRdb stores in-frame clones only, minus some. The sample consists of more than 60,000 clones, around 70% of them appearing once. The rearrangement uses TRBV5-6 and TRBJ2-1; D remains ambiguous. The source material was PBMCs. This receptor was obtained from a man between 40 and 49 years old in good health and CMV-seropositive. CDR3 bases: TGTGCCAGCAGCTTGTTTTCCCCTTACAATGAGCAGTTCTTC. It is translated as CASSLFSPYNEQFF.